This is a list of T cell receptor beta chains from one sample in a study of OX40 agonist ivuxolimab in advanced cancers. TCRdb keeps only in-frame clones here, not all; method: immunoSEQ multiplex PCR. Among some 69,000 clones listed, around 89% were seen once. The material was CD4+ or CD8+ T cells sorted from blood, obtained in a trial of the OX40 agonist ivuxolimab. The source is an adult with an advanced solid tumor such as melanoma, head and neck, liver or kidney cancer. Both conserved end residues are part of each CDR3. The order of the fields is CDR3 protein, CDR3 DNA, D gene, clone size, J gene, V gene. A D gene is named only where the DNA matches it firmly. Only some rows state a clone size, as once, few, many or a class for expanded clones.

cdr3_aa: CASSSQPNTGELFF
cdr3_nt: TGCGCCAGCAGCTCCCAGCCGAACACCGGGGAGCTGTTTTTT
d_call: .
clone_size: once
j_call: TRBJ2-2
v_call: TRBV5-1

cdr3_aa: CASSLWDNQETQYF
cdr3_nt: TGTGCCAGCAGCTTATGGGACAATCAAGAGACCCAGTACTTC
d_call: .
clone_size: .
j_call: TRBJ2-5
v_call: TRBV7-9

cdr3_aa: CASSPTYNLPDTQYF
cdr3_nt: TGTGCCAGCAGCCCTACATACAATTTACCAGATACGCAGTATTTT
d_call: .
clone_size: .
j_call: TRBJ2-3
v_call: TRBV11-1

cdr3_aa: CASSPPFRFAVQETQYF
cdr3_nt: TGTGCCAGCTCACCACCGTTCAGATTTGCCGTACAAGAGACCCAGTACTTC
d_call: .
clone_size: .
j_call: TRBJ2-5
v_call: TRBV18

cdr3_aa: CASRGRGGTETQYF
cdr3_nt: TGTGCCAGCAGAGGACGAGGAGGGACGGAGACCCAGTACTTC
d_call: .
clone_size: .
j_call: TRBJ2-5
v_call: TRBV6-5

cdr3_aa: CASSRTANTEAFF
cdr3_nt: TGTGCCAGCAGCCGGACAGCCAACACTGAAGCTTTCTTT
d_call: .
clone_size: .
j_call: TRBJ1-1
v_call: TRBV11-2

cdr3_aa: CASSDGTSGRGETQYF
cdr3_nt: TGTGCCAGCAGCGACGGGACTAGCGGGAGGGGAGAGACCCAGTACTTC
d_call: TRBD2
clone_size: .
j_call: TRBJ2-5
v_call: TRBV9

cdr3_aa: CASSKSTSGKPLHHF
cdr3_nt: TGTGCCAGCAGTAAATCGACTAGCGGGAAGCCCCTACATCACTTC
d_call: TRBD2
clone_size: .
j_call: TRBJ2-5
v_call: TRBV25-1

cdr3_aa: CASSLRAEGETQYF
cdr3_nt: TGTGCCAGCAGCCTAAGGGCCGAGGGGGAGACCCAGTACTTC
d_call: .
clone_size: .
j_call: TRBJ2-5
v_call: TRBV9

cdr3_aa: CASSPDRGVTDTQYF
cdr3_nt: TGTGCCAGCAGCCCTGACAGGGGGGTGACAGATACGCAGTATTTT
d_call: TRBD1
clone_size: .
j_call: TRBJ2-3
v_call: TRBV7-2

cdr3_aa: CASSYTSGRAGSADTQYF
cdr3_nt: TGTGCCAGCAGCTACACTAGCGGGAGGGCCGGGTCAGCAGATACGCAGTATTTT
d_call: TRBD2
clone_size: .
j_call: TRBJ2-3
v_call: TRBV7-2

cdr3_aa: CASTSGQRENEQFF
cdr3_nt: TGTGCCAGCACCTCGGGACAGCGGGAGAATGAGCAGTTCTTC
d_call: .
clone_size: .
j_call: TRBJ2-1
v_call: TRBV28

cdr3_aa: CASSQGSGQTDYNSPLHF
cdr3_nt: TGCGCCAGCAGCCAAGGGTCGGGACAAACAGACTATAATTCACCCCTCCACTTT
d_call: .
clone_size: .
j_call: TRBJ1-6
v_call: TRBV4-3

cdr3_aa: CASSPGGGLSYEQYF
cdr3_nt: TGTGCCAGCAGCCCGGGAGGGGGGTTGTCCTACGAGCAGTACTTC
d_call: TRBD2
clone_size: .
j_call: TRBJ2-7
v_call: TRBV5-8

cdr3_aa: CASSLAGLDYGYTF
cdr3_nt: TGCGCCAGCAGCTTGGCGGGTCTCGACTATGGCTACACCTTC
d_call: .
clone_size: .
j_call: TRBJ1-2
v_call: TRBV5-1

cdr3_aa: CASSLGGTGNYGYTF
cdr3_nt: TGTGCCAGCAGCTTAGGAGGAACGGGCAACTATGGCTACACCTTC
d_call: .
clone_size: .
j_call: TRBJ1-2
v_call: TRBV7-2

cdr3_aa: CASNSGPVNTQYF
cdr3_nt: TGTGCCAGCAACAGCGGTCCCGTCAATACGCAGTATTTT
d_call: .
clone_size: .
j_call: TRBJ2-3
v_call: TRBV28

cdr3_aa: CASSQEKTGTQYF
cdr3_nt: TGCGCCAGCAGCCAAGAGAAAACGGGTACGCAGTATTTT
d_call: .
clone_size: once
j_call: TRBJ2-3
v_call: TRBV4-3

cdr3_aa: CASSLQGRGNTIYF
cdr3_nt: TGTGCCAGCAGCTTACAGGGGCGCGGGAACACCATATATTTT
d_call: .
clone_size: few
j_call: TRBJ1-3
v_call: TRBV7-9

cdr3_aa: CASSLLGQYPNEQYF
cdr3_nt: TGTGCCAGCAGCCTGTTGGGGCAGTATCCTAACGAGCAGTACTTC
d_call: .
clone_size: .
j_call: TRBJ2-7
v_call: TRBV7-2

cdr3_aa: CASRSYSYEQYF
cdr3_nt: TGTGCCAGTCGTAGTTACTCCTACGAGCAGTACTTC
d_call: .
clone_size: .
j_call: TRBJ2-7
v_call: TRBV27

cdr3_aa: CASSRDRGSETQYF
cdr3_nt: TGTGCCAGCAGCCGGGACAGGGGTTCGGAGACCCAGTACTTC
d_call: TRBD1
clone_size: once
j_call: TRBJ2-5
v_call: TRBV2

cdr3_aa: CASSPDLGNIQYF
cdr3_nt: TGTGCCAGCAGTCCAGACCTGGGAAACATTCAGTACTTC
d_call: .
clone_size: .
j_call: TRBJ2-4
v_call: TRBV6-6

cdr3_aa: CASSLSLDQPQHF
cdr3_nt: TGTGCCAGCAGCTTGTCTTTAGATCAGCCCCAGCATTTT
d_call: .
clone_size: .
j_call: TRBJ1-5
v_call: TRBV11-2

cdr3_aa: CASSSPGSGSSGANVLTF
cdr3_nt: TGCGCCAGCAGCTCCCCGGGAAGCGGTTCCTCTGGGGCCAACGTCCTGACTTTC
d_call: .
clone_size: .
j_call: TRBJ2-6
v_call: TRBV4-1

cdr3_aa: CATSRGGGIQPQHF
cdr3_nt: TGTGCCACCAGCAGAGGGGGAGGGATTCAGCCCCAGCATTTT
d_call: .
clone_size: .
j_call: TRBJ1-5
v_call: TRBV15

cdr3_aa: CASSYNGYQPQHF
cdr3_nt: TGTGCCAGCAGCTACAATGGCTATCAGCCCCAGCATTTT
d_call: .
clone_size: once
j_call: TRBJ1-5
v_call: TRBV6-5

cdr3_aa: CASSSGTAPRGETQYF
cdr3_nt: TGTGCCAGCAGTTCCGGGACAGCCCCTAGGGGGGAGACCCAGTACTTC
d_call: TRBD1
clone_size: .
j_call: TRBJ2-5
v_call: TRBV9

cdr3_aa: CASWGREGLDEQFF
cdr3_nt: TGTGCCAGCTGGGGGCGGGAGGGCCTTGATGAGCAGTTCTTC
d_call: TRBD2
clone_size: .
j_call: TRBJ2-1
v_call: TRBV28

cdr3_aa: CASSLGRPPLEQYF
cdr3_nt: TGTGCCAGCAGCTTGGGACGGCCGCCTCTCGAGCAGTACTTC
d_call: .
clone_size: few
j_call: TRBJ2-7
v_call: TRBV7-9

cdr3_aa: CASSLDEGAYEQYF
cdr3_nt: TGTGCCAGCAGTTTAGACGAGGGAGCATACGAGCAGTACTTC
d_call: .
clone_size: few
j_call: TRBJ2-7
v_call: TRBV27

cdr3_aa: CASTHRGDTGELFF
cdr3_nt: TGTGCCAGCACCCACAGGGGGGACACCGGGGAGCTGTTTTTT
d_call: TRBD1
clone_size: .
j_call: TRBJ2-2
v_call: TRBV18

cdr3_aa: CASSSGVGNQPQHF
cdr3_nt: TGCGCCAGCAGCTCAGGGGTCGGGAATCAGCCCCAGCATTTT
d_call: .
clone_size: .
j_call: TRBJ1-5
v_call: TRBV5-1

cdr3_aa: CASSDGQGVTDTQYF
cdr3_nt: TGTGCCAGCAGCGATGGACAGGGGGTCACAGATACGCAGTATTTT
d_call: TRBD1
clone_size: .
j_call: TRBJ2-3
v_call: TRBV7-2

cdr3_aa: CAISLLAGGYNEQFF
cdr3_nt: TGTGCCATCAGTTTACTAGCGGGAGGGTACAATGAGCAGTTCTTC
d_call: TRBD2
clone_size: .
j_call: TRBJ2-1
v_call: TRBV10-3

cdr3_aa: CASSWGADTQYF
cdr3_nt: TGTGCCAGCAGCTGGGGGGCGGATACGCAGTATTTT
d_call: .
clone_size: .
j_call: TRBJ2-3
v_call: TRBV5-6

cdr3_aa: CASSQEGREVNEKLFF
cdr3_nt: TGCGCCAGCAGCCAAGAGGGCCGCGAAGTCAATGAAAAACTGTTTTTT
d_call: .
clone_size: once
j_call: TRBJ1-4
v_call: TRBV4-3

cdr3_aa: CASSETGFYEQYF
cdr3_nt: TGTGCCAGCAGCGAAACAGGTTTCTACGAGCAGTACTTC
d_call: .
clone_size: .
j_call: TRBJ2-7
v_call: TRBV7-3

cdr3_aa: CASSLNPGATTDTQYF
cdr3_nt: TGTGCCAGCAGCTTAAATCCAGGGGCGACGACAGATACGCAGTATTTT
d_call: .
clone_size: .
j_call: TRBJ2-3
v_call: TRBV7-3

cdr3_aa: CASSWGTGVVGELFF
cdr3_nt: TGTGCCAGCAGCTGGGGGACAGGGGTAGTCGGGGAGCTGTTTTTT
d_call: TRBD1
clone_size: .
j_call: TRBJ2-2
v_call: TRBV11-3

cdr3_aa: CASSPRTGNTEAFF
cdr3_nt: TGTGCCAGCAGCCCGAGGACAGGGAACACTGAAGCTTTCTTT
d_call: TRBD1
clone_size: .
j_call: TRBJ1-1
v_call: TRBV11-2

cdr3_aa: CASSRRGLALEQFF
cdr3_nt: TGTGCCAGCAGCCGCAGGGGGCTAGCACTTGAGCAGTTCTTC
d_call: TRBD1
clone_size: few
j_call: TRBJ2-1
v_call: TRBV7-8

cdr3_aa: CASSLRTDQETQYF
cdr3_nt: TGTGCCAGCAGCCTCAGGACAGACCAAGAGACCCAGTACTTC
d_call: .
clone_size: .
j_call: TRBJ2-5
v_call: TRBV11-2

cdr3_aa: CASSPPGQGAPEKLFF
cdr3_nt: TGCGCCAGCAGCCCGCCGGGACAGGGGGCGCCTGAAAAACTGTTTTTT
d_call: TRBD1
clone_size: .
j_call: TRBJ1-4
v_call: TRBV5-1

cdr3_aa: CASSLEGSYNSPLHF
cdr3_nt: TGTGCCAGCAGCTTAGAAGGGTCCTATAATTCACCCCTCCACTTT
d_call: .
clone_size: .
j_call: TRBJ1-6
v_call: TRBV7-2

cdr3_aa: CASSPMAAGYYGYTF
cdr3_nt: TGCGCCAGCAGCCCAATGGCCGCCGGCTACTATGGCTACACCTTC
d_call: .
clone_size: few
j_call: TRBJ1-2
v_call: TRBV4-3

cdr3_aa: CASSPHRELSYNEQFF
cdr3_nt: TGTGCCAGCAGCCCACACAGGGAGCTCTCCTACAATGAGCAGTTCTTC
d_call: .
clone_size: .
j_call: TRBJ2-1
v_call: TRBV11-2

cdr3_aa: CASSRDRVDTQYF
cdr3_nt: TGTGCCAGCAGTCGGGACAGGGTAGATACGCAGTATTTT
d_call: TRBD1
clone_size: .
j_call: TRBJ2-3
v_call: TRBV7-8

cdr3_aa: CASSPDGRATEAFF
cdr3_nt: TGTGCCAGCAGCCCAGATGGGCGGGCTACTGAAGCTTTCTTT
d_call: .
clone_size: .
j_call: TRBJ1-1
v_call: TRBV5-4

cdr3_aa: CASSLTGQGESPLHF
cdr3_nt: TGTGCCAGCAGTTTGACGGGACAGGGAGAATCACCCCTCCACTTT
d_call: TRBD1
clone_size: .
j_call: TRBJ1-6
v_call: TRBV27

cdr3_aa: CSVEPGGGRTDRGTEAFF
cdr3_nt: TGCAGCGTTGAACCGGGCGGGGGGCGTACAGATCGGGGCACTGAAGCTTTCTTT
d_call: .
clone_size: .
j_call: TRBJ1-1
v_call: TRBV29-1

cdr3_aa: CASSLAGGPNEQFF
cdr3_nt: TGTGCCAGCTCACTAGCGGGAGGGCCCAATGAGCAGTTCTTC
d_call: TRBD2
clone_size: .
j_call: TRBJ2-1
v_call: TRBV18

cdr3_aa: CASSLDRTGRRQETQYF
cdr3_nt: TGTGCCAGCAGCTTAGATCGTACCGGGAGAAGGCAAGAGACCCAGTACTTC
d_call: .
clone_size: .
j_call: TRBJ2-5
v_call: TRBV11-3

cdr3_aa: CASTMGGSTDTQYF
cdr3_nt: TGTGCCAGCACAATGGGGGGGAGCACAGATACGCAGTATTTT
d_call: TRBD2
clone_size: .
j_call: TRBJ2-3
v_call: TRBV7-9